This TCR beta chain was retrieved from a study of T cell responses to AZD1222 COVID-19 vaccine. General study findings and limits: Vaccine-related CD4 TCRs covered spike, predominating at 160-218 and 743-854.

About this clone itself: Its target is unknown.

The CDR3 length is 16 residues. The germline V and J ends were trimmed by 3 bases and 0 bases, with 11 bases remaining between them. Assay: immunoSEQ multiplex PCR; the TCRdb copy retains only in-frame clones and omits some. Of about 130,000 clones in the sample, approximately 91% were seen once. V gene TRBV23-1 combines with J gene TRBJ2-2; D not resolved. TRBV23-1 is recorded as an ORF, its role being uncertain. This receptor was obtained from an adult who received the AZD1222 COVID-19 vaccine. The source was peripheral blood, collected 28 days after the second AZD1222 dose. The DNA of the CDR3 is TGCGCCAGCAGTCACTCCACATTCGCGAACACCGGGGAGCTGTTTTTT. Residues: CASSHSTFANTGELFF.